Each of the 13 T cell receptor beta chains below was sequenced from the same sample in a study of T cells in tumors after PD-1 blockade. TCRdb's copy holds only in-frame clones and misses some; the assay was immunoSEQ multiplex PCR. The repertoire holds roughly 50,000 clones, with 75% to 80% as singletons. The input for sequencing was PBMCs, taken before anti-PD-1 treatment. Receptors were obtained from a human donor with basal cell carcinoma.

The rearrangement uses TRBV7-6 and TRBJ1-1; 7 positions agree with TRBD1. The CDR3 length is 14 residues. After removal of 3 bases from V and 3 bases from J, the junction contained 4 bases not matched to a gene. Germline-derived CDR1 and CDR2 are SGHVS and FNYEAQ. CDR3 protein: CASSLRDRYTEAFF. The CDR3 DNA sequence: TGTGCCAGCAGCTTGCGGGACAGATACACTGAAGCTTTCTTT.

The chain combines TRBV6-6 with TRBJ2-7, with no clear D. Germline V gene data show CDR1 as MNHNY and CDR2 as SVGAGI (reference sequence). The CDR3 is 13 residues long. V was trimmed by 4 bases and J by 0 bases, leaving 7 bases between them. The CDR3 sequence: CASSSDISYEQYF. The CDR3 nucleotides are TGTGCCAGCAGTTCCGACATCTCCTACGAGCAGTACTTC.

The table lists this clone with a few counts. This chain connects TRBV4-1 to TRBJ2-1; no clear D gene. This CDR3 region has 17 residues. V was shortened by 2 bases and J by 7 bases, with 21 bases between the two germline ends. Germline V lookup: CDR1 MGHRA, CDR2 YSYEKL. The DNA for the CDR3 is TGCGCCAGCAGCCAACCCCCGCCCTATATAACGGGTAATGAGCAGTTCTTC. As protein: CASSQPPPYITGNEQFF.

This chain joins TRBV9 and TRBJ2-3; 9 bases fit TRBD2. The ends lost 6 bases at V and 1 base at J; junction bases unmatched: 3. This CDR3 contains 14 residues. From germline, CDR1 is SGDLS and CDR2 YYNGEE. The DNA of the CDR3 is TGTGCCAGCACCCAGCGGGGGGGCACAGATACGCAGTATTTT. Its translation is CASTQRGGTDTQYF.

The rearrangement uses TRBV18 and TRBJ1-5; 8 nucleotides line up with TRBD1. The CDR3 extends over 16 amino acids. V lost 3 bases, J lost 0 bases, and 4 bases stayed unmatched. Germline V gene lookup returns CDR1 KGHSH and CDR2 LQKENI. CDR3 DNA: TGTGCCAGCTCACCGGGACAGGTTAATAGCAATCAGCCCCAGCATTTT. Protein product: CASSPGQVNSNQPQHF.

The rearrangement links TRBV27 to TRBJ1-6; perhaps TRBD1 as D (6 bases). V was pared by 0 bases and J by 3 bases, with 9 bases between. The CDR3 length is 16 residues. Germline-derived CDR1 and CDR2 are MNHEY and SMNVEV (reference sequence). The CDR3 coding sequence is TGTGCCAGCAGTTTATCGAGAGGGGGCTATAATTCACCCCTCCACTTT. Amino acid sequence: CASSLSRGGYNSPLHF.

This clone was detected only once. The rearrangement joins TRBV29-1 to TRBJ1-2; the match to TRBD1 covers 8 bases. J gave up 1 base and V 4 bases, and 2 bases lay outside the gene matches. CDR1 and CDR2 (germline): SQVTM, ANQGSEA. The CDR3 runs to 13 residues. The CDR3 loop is CSVGTGNNYGYTF. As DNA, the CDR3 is TGCAGCGTTGGGACAGGGAATAACTATGGCTACACCTTC.

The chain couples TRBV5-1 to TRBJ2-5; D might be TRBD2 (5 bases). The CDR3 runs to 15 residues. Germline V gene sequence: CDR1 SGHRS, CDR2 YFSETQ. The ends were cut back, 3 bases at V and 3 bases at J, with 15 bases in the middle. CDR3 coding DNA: TGCGCCAGCAGCTCCGCCCGGGGAAGAAAAGAGACCCAGTACTTC. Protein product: CASSSARGRKETQYF.

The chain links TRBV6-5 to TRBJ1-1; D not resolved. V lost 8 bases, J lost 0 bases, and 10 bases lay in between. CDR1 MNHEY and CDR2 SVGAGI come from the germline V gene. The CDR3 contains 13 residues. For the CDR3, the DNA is TGTGCCAGCGGCTGGACGGTGAACACTGAAGCTTTCTTT. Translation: CASGWTVNTEAFF.

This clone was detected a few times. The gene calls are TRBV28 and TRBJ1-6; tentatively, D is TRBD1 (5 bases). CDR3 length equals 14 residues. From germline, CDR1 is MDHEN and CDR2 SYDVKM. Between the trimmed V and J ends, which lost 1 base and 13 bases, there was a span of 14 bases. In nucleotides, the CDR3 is TGTGCCAGCAGTTTATCGAACAGGAATCGGCCCCTCCACTTT. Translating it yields CASSLSNRNRPLHF.

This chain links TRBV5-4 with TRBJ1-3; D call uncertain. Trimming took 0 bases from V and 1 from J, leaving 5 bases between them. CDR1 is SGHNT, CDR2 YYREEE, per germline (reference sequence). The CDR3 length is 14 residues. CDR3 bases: TGTGCCAGCAGCTTGGAAGGGTCTGGAAACACCATATATTTT. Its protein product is CASSLEGSGNTIYF.

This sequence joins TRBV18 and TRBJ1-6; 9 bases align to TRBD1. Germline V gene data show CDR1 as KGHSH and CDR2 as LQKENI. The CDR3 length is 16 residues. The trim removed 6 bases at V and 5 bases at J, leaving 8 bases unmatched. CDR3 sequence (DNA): TGTGCCAGCTCGGGACAGGGAGTGGCGAATAATTCACCCCTCCACTTT. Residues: CASSGQGVANNSPLHF.

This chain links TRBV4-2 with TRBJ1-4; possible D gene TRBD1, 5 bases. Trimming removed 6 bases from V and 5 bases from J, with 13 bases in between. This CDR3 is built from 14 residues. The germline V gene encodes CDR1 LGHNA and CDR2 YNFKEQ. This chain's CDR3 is CASRGETGNEKLFF. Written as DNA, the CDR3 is TGTGCCAGCAGGGGGGAAACAGGCAATGAAAAACTGTTTTTT.